The rows below give T cell receptor beta chains drawn from one sample of a study of blood T cell repertoires in COVID-19. Produced via immunoSEQ multiplex PCR; TCRdb's table is partial and in-frame only. The sample carries roughly 300,000 clones, roughly 87% recorded once. The sample comprised peripheral blood. All receptors come from a man aged 18 to 30 with active or convalescent COVID-19. Each CDR3 is given with its conserved first and last residue. The D gene is left open where the match is weak. Not all rows give a size; the values are once, few, many and, for expanded clones, a class.

v_call: TRBV6-5
j_call: TRBJ2-7
d_call: TRBD1
clone_size: .
cdr3_aa: CASRRGQGVAEQYF
cdr3_nt: TGTGCCAGCAGAAGGGGACAGGGAGTAGCCGAGCAGTACTTC

v_call: TRBV6-5
j_call: TRBJ2-3
d_call: .
clone_size: .
cdr3_aa: CAITSPNTDTQYF
cdr3_nt: TGTGCCATCACTAGCCCGAACACAGATACGCAGTATTTT

v_call: TRBV6-2/TRBV6-3
j_call: TRBJ2-1
d_call: .
clone_size: .
cdr3_aa: CASSYSSRTYYNEQFF
cdr3_nt: TGTGCCAGCAGTTACTCCAGCAGGACTTACTACAATGAGCAGTTCTTC

v_call: TRBV2
j_call: TRBJ1-4
d_call: TRBD1
clone_size: .
cdr3_aa: CASSEFQGAEKLFF
cdr3_nt: TGTGCCAGCAGTGAATTCCAGGGGGCTGAAAAACTGTTTTTT

v_call: TRBV5-8
j_call: TRBJ1-5
d_call: TRBD1
clone_size: few
cdr3_aa: CASSSIRPGTGGGQPQHF
cdr3_nt: TGTGCCAGCAGCTCCATACGTCCCGGGACAGGGGGAGGTCAGCCCCAGCATTTT

v_call: TRBV9
j_call: TRBJ2-2
d_call: .
clone_size: .
cdr3_aa: CASSPPMDRVFTGELFF
cdr3_nt: TGTGCCAGCAGCCCCCCCATGGACAGAGTCTTCACCGGGGAGCTGTTTTTT

v_call: TRBV4-1
j_call: TRBJ2-1
d_call: .
clone_size: .
cdr3_aa: CASSQEARGEGGSYNEQFF
cdr3_nt: TGCGCCAGCAGCCAAGAAGCGCGTGGAGAGGGTGGCTCCTACAATGAGCAGTTCTTC

v_call: TRBV27
j_call: TRBJ1-5
d_call: TRBD1
clone_size: .
cdr3_aa: CASAEGTAGNQPQHF
cdr3_nt: TGTGCCAGCGCGGAAGGGACAGCGGGCAATCAGCCCCAGCATTTT

v_call: TRBV15
j_call: TRBJ1-6
d_call: .
clone_size: few
cdr3_aa: CATSSLQGANSPLHF
cdr3_nt: TGTGCCACCAGCAGCCTACAGGGAGCTAATTCACCCCTCCACTTT

v_call: TRBV19
j_call: TRBJ1-1
d_call: .
clone_size: .
cdr3_aa: CASSMYSPSSEAFF
cdr3_nt: TGTGCCAGTAGTATGTACAGTCCTTCGTCTGAAGCTTTCTTT

v_call: TRBV5-6
j_call: TRBJ2-5
d_call: TRBD2
clone_size: .
cdr3_aa: CASSGLAAWEETQYF
cdr3_nt: TGTGCCAGCAGCGGACTAGCGGCCTGGGAAGAGACCCAGTACTTC

v_call: TRBV5-1
j_call: TRBJ2-7
d_call: .
clone_size: few
cdr3_aa: CASAGLPLKEQYF
cdr3_nt: TGCGCCAGCGCGGGACTGCCGCTGAAGGAGCAGTACTTC

v_call: TRBV7-2
j_call: TRBJ1-1
d_call: TRBD1
clone_size: .
cdr3_aa: CASRRDRAVINTEAFF
cdr3_nt: TGTGCCAGCAGACGGGACAGGGCCGTAATCAACACTGAAGCTTTCTTT

v_call: TRBV5-1
j_call: TRBJ1-3
d_call: .
clone_size: .
cdr3_aa: CASSSDAGGNTIYF
cdr3_nt: TGCGCCAGCAGCTCGGACGCGGGTGGAAACACCATATATTTT

v_call: TRBV6-6
j_call: TRBJ2-2
d_call: TRBD1
clone_size: .
cdr3_aa: CASSGQGANTGELFF
cdr3_nt: TGTGCCAGCAGTGGACAGGGAGCGAACACCGGGGAGCTGTTTTTT

v_call: TRBV27
j_call: TRBJ1-1
d_call: .
clone_size: .
cdr3_aa: CASSFIWRNKNTEAFF
cdr3_nt: TGTGCCAGCAGTTTTATATGGCGGAATAAGAACACTGAAGCTTTCTTT

v_call: TRBV20-1
j_call: TRBJ1-2
d_call: .
clone_size: .
cdr3_aa: CSVPQNYGYTF
cdr3_nt: TGCAGTGTTCCACAGAACTATGGCTACACCTTC

v_call: TRBV7-9
j_call: TRBJ2-1
d_call: .
clone_size: .
cdr3_aa: CASSFGIEQFF
cdr3_nt: TGTGCCAGCAGCTTCGGGATCGAGCAGTTCTTC

v_call: TRBV24-1
j_call: TRBJ2-2
d_call: TRBD2
clone_size: .
cdr3_aa: CATSAGGDLNTGELFF
cdr3_nt: TGTGCCACCAGCGCGGGGGGGGATTTGAACACCGGGGAGCTGTTTTTT

v_call: TRBV21-1
j_call: TRBJ1-1
d_call: .
clone_size: .
cdr3_aa: CASRGVTMNTEAFF
cdr3_nt: TGTGCCAGCAGAGGGGTGACAATGAACACTGAAGCTTTCTTT

v_call: TRBV19
j_call: TRBJ1-2
d_call: .
clone_size: .
cdr3_aa: CASSTTRDLLGYTF
cdr3_nt: TGTGCCAGTAGCACAACCCGGGACTTACTTGGCTACACCTTC

v_call: TRBV15
j_call: TRBJ1-2
d_call: .
clone_size: .
cdr3_aa: CATSTRTALANYGYTF
cdr3_nt: TGTGCCACCAGCACAAGGACCGCACTAGCTAACTATGGCTACACCTTC

v_call: TRBV11-3
j_call: TRBJ2-1
d_call: TRBD2
clone_size: .
cdr3_aa: CASSRGLAGGPYNEQFF
cdr3_nt: TGTGCCAGCAGCCGCGGACTAGCGGGGGGACCGTACAATGAGCAGTTCTTC

v_call: TRBV28
j_call: TRBJ1-5
d_call: TRBD1
clone_size: few
cdr3_aa: CASSQIGTGGKQPQHF
cdr3_nt: TGTGCCAGCAGTCAGATCGGGACAGGCGGTAAGCAGCCCCAGCATTTT

v_call: TRBV7-2
j_call: TRBJ2-3
d_call: TRBD2
clone_size: .
cdr3_aa: CASSLVSGGAGDTQYF
cdr3_nt: TGTGCCAGCAGCTTAGTTAGCGGGGGGGCTGGAGATACGCAGTATTTT

v_call: TRBV13
j_call: TRBJ2-7
d_call: TRBD1
clone_size: .
cdr3_aa: CASSRTGVLPYEQYF
cdr3_nt: TGTGCCAGCAGCAGAACAGGGGTCCTCCCCTACGAGCAGTACTTC

v_call: TRBV19
j_call: TRBJ1-2
d_call: .
clone_size: .
cdr3_aa: CASSQLSYGYTF
cdr3_nt: TGTGCCAGTAGTCAACTATCCTATGGCTACACCTTC

v_call: TRBV4-1
j_call: TRBJ2-1
d_call: TRBD1
clone_size: .
cdr3_aa: CASSPGQGYNEQFF
cdr3_nt: TGCGCCAGCAGCCCCGGACAGGGATACAATGAGCAGTTCTTC

v_call: TRBV9
j_call: TRBJ1-5
d_call: TRBD1
clone_size: .
cdr3_aa: CASSLGTGEGQPQHF
cdr3_nt: TGTGCCAGCAGCCTAGGGACAGGGGAGGGTCAGCCCCAGCATTTT

v_call: TRBV7-2
j_call: TRBJ2-7
d_call: .
clone_size: .
cdr3_aa: CASSLEGRGAYEQYF
cdr3_nt: TGTGCCAGCAGCTTAGAGGGCAGGGGAGCCTACGAGCAGTACTTC

v_call: TRBV5-1
j_call: TRBJ2-5
d_call: TRBD2
clone_size: .
cdr3_aa: CASRRSGGPTETQYF
cdr3_nt: TGCGCCAGCAGGCGTAGCGGGGGGCCTACGGAGACCCAGTACTTC

v_call: TRBV29-1
j_call: TRBJ2-4
d_call: TRBD1
clone_size: .
cdr3_aa: CSVELGTGIIQYF
cdr3_nt: TGCAGCGTTGAACTTGGGACAGGGATCATTCAGTACTTC

v_call: TRBV6-5
j_call: TRBJ2-7
d_call: TRBD1
clone_size: .
cdr3_aa: CASSRRQGDEQYF
cdr3_nt: TGTGCCAGCAGTCGGCGCCAGGGGGACGAGCAGTACTTC

v_call: TRBV9
j_call: TRBJ2-7
d_call: TRBD1
clone_size: .
cdr3_aa: CASSRQGIRSYEQYF
cdr3_nt: TGTGCCAGCAGCAGACAGGGGATCCGCTCCTACGAGCAGTACTTC